This is a list of T cell receptor beta chains from one sample in a study of blood T cell repertoires in COVID-19. The assay was immunoSEQ multiplex PCR, and TCRdb's table has in-frame clones only and misses some. This table holds roughly 150,000 clones, around 86% found once. Sequencing was done on a sample of PBMCs or T cells enriched from blood (not recorded which). All receptors come from a man aged 45-65 years who had recovered from COVID-19. CDR3s include the opening cysteine and the closing phenylalanine or tryptophan. D genes are given only for firm matches. Size tells how often a clone was seen (once, few, many) or the class of an expanded clone, and some rows leave it out.

v_gene,d_gene,j_gene,abundance,CDR3aa,CDR3nt
TRBV7-4,.,TRBJ1-5,.,CASSLCGRERDQPQHF,TGTGCCAGCAGCTTATGCGGGCGTGAAAGGGATCAGCCCCAGCATTTT
TRBV7-3,TRBD1,TRBJ1-1,.,CASSPGDRGLTEAFF,TGTGCCAGCAGCCCCGGGGACAGGGGCCTCACTGAAGCTTTCTTT
TRBV9,.,TRBJ1-6,.,CASSPWRVGSSPLHF,TGTGCCAGCAGCCCCTGGAGGGTCGGTAGTTCACCCCTCCACTTT
TRBV5-4,TRBD2,TRBJ2-7,.,CASSEGLSGGSYEQYF,TGTGCCAGCAGCGAGGGATTGAGCGGGGGCTCCTACGAGCAGTACTTC
TRBV11-2,.,TRBJ2-1,.,CASKKTDYNEQFF,TGTGCCAGCAAAAAGACAGACTACAATGAGCAGTTCTTC
TRBV27,TRBD1,TRBJ2-7,.,CASSLKGTVSYEQYF,TGTGCCAGCAGTTTAAAAGGGACAGTTTCCTACGAGCAGTACTTC
TRBV5-1,TRBD1,TRBJ1-5,.,CASSLGTGGGQPQHF,TGCGCCAGCAGCTTAGGGACAGGGGGAGGTCAGCCCCAGCATTTT
TRBV5-1,TRBD1,TRBJ1-1,.,CASSPTGGNTEAFF,TGCGCCAGCAGCCCTACAGGGGGGAACACTGAAGCTTTCTTT
TRBV3-1/TRBV3-2,.,TRBJ2-3,once,CASSQATDTQYF,TGTGCCAGCAGCCAAGCGACAGATACGCAGTATTTT
TRBV28,TRBD1,TRBJ1-2,.,CASTGQVVQGASNYGYTF,TGTGCCAGCACTGGGCAGGTCGTACAGGGGGCGTCTAACTATGGCTACACCTTC
TRBV25-1,.,TRBJ2-3,.,CASSVGDTQYF,TGTGCCAGCAGTGTGGGCGATACGCAGTATTTT
TRBV18,TRBD2,TRBJ2-7,.,CASSQGLAGVYEQYF,TGTGCCAGCTCACAGGGACTAGCGGGTGTCTACGAGCAGTACTTC
TRBV19,.,TRBJ2-2,.,CASSSQDRIGSGELFF,TGTGCCAGTAGTAGTCAAGACAGAATTGGGTCCGGGGAGCTGTTTTTT
TRBV28,.,TRBJ1-2,.,CASSLRGFYGYTF,TGTGCCAGCAGTTTAAGAGGATTTTATGGCTACACCTTC
TRBV27,TRBD2,TRBJ2-3,many,CASSSPGLAGSDTQYF,TGTGCCAGCAGTTCCCCGGGACTAGCGGGATCAGATACGCAGTATTTT
TRBV5-4,.,TRBJ1-1,.,CASSFTGAMNTEAFF,TGTGCCAGCAGCTTCACGGGTGCAATGAACACTGAAGCTTTCTTT
TRBV7-3,.,TRBJ2-1,.,CASSPSGDNNEQFF,TGTGCCAGCAGCCCGAGCGGGGACAACAATGAGCAGTTCTTC
TRBV5-1,.,TRBJ1-1,.,CASSLDSLRVLNTEAFF,TGCGCCAGCAGCTTGGACTCTCTCCGAGTTTTGAACACTGAAGCTTTCTTT
TRBV21-1,.,TRBJ1-6,.,CASPIRGTVNSPLHF,TGTGCCAGCCCGATTCGGGGGACGGTCAATTCACCCCTCCACTTT
TRBV5-8,TRBD1,TRBJ2-3,.,CASSWERTGGTDTQYF,TGTGCCAGCAGCTGGGAGAGGACAGGGGGAACAGATACGCAGTATTTT
TRBV3-1/TRBV3-2,.,TRBJ1-6,.,CASSFGPRDSPLHF,TGTGCCAGCAGCTTCGGACCGAGGGATTCACCCCTCCACTTT
TRBV7-2,.,TRBJ1-3,.,CASSYNPAISGNTIYF,TGTGCCAGCAGCTATAACCCAGCGATCTCTGGAAACACCATATATTTT
TRBV24-1,TRBD2,TRBJ2-3,.,CATSDFKRGSTDTQYF,TGTGCCACCAGTGATTTTAAGCGGGGGAGCACAGATACGCAGTATTTT
TRBV28,.,TRBJ1-1,.,CASSPRIVQNTEAFF,TGTGCCAGCAGTCCCCGTATAGTACAGAACACTGAGGCTTTCTTT
TRBV15,TRBD2,TRBJ2-1,.,CATKRSSGMTYNEQFF,TGTGCCACCAAACGATCTAGCGGGATGACTTACAATGAGCAGTTCTTC